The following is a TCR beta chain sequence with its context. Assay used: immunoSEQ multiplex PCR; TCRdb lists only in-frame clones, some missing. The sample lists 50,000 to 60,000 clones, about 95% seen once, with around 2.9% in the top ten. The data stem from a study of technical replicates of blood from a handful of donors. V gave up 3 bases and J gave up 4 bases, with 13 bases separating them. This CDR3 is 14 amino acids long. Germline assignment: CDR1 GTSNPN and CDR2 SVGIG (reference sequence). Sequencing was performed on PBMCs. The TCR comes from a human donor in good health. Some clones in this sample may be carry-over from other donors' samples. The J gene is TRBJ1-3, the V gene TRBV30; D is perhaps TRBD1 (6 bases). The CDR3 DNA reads TGTGCCTGGAGACTGGGGGGGCCCGGAAACACCATATATTTT. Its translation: CAWRLGGPGNTIYF.